This is a list of T cell receptor beta chains from one sample in a study of blood T cell repertoires in COVID-19. Sequenced by immunoSEQ multiplex PCR; TCRdb stores in-frame clones only, minus some. In the table there are 180,000 or so clones, about 82% of which are singletons. Source material: PBMCs or T cells enriched from blood (not recorded which). The receptors shown here come from a man aged 40-49 years with acute COVID-19. CDR3s leave out the opening cysteine and the closing phenylalanine or tryptophan. The order of the fields is J gene, V gene, CDR3 protein.

TRBJ1-1,TRBV27,ASSRQAATEAF
TRBJ2-3,TRBV4-2,ASSQDGRQGRDTQY
TRBJ1-2,TRBV2,ASHRDRAGGYT
TRBJ2-3,TRBV28,ASSSLAGGTDTQY
TRBJ2-2,TRBV7-3,ASSLAVVVLQGINTGELF
TRBJ2-2,TRBV6-4,ASSDDHYGELF
TRBJ2-1,TRBV24-1,ATSDSTSGTDEQF
TRBJ2-1,TRBV5-1,ASSLIGQSYNEQF
TRBJ2-3,TRBV5-1,ASSLGGVTDTQY
TRBJ1-1,TRBV7-9,ASSFTGDTEAF
TRBJ2-1,TRBV27,ATRLNSYNEQF
TRBJ2-1,TRBV5-1,ASSLSRFYNEQF
TRBJ1-5,TRBV4-3,ASSQGGGDNQPQH
TRBJ2-1,TRBV18,ASSPPSLGLGLHEQF
TRBJ2-7,TRBV30,AWSAGTGLYEQY
TRBJ1-1,TRBV28,ASSLTVIEAF
TRBJ2-7,TRBV28,ASSLIGGYEQY
TRBJ1-5,TRBV19,ASSMTVYSNQPQH
TRBJ1-4,TRBV14,ASSQKRGRGSANEKLF
TRBJ2-7,TRBV7-9,ASSLKGSSFRDYEQY
TRBJ1-1,TRBV7-9,ASSLGAGENTEAF
TRBJ1-1,TRBV29-1,SVDRSGMNTEAF
TRBJ1-4,TRBV24-1,ATSDGTAEKLF
TRBJ2-7,TRBV5-4,ASSLELAGGAREQY
TRBJ2-7,TRBV6-5,ASSPPPRASYEQY
TRBJ2-1,TRBV27,ATTSGWNEQF